At least ten counts were recorded for the clone carrying this T cell receptor beta chain. The sample originates from a study of regulatory T cells in long-lasting Graves disease. The time point was: newly diagnosed GD, antithyroid drugs for less than 3 months. The TCR library was prepared using RNA isolated from PBMCs. American Thyroid Association guidelines were used to diagnose Graves' disease. Assembly of TCR beta libraries relied on iRepertoire HTBI primers together with Arm-PCR of CDR3 regions. TCRdb reprocessed the multiplex PCR reads via MiXCR and lists one record per CDR3 protein. This sample has 450,000 to 600,000 distinct CDR3 sequences, with around an eighth found just once. V shed 2 bases and J shed 3 bases, with 17 bases lying between them. CDR3 length: 15 residues. The V gene's germline CDR1 is SQVTM and CDR2 ANQGSEA. The same data also went into a second study, on T cells in Graves' hyperthyroidism and ophthalmopathy. According to that study: A set of HTBI primers served as the primers for a first-round RT-PCR of the TCR CDR3.

The origin of this receptor is a man aged 25-45 years with Graves disease. V and J are TRBV29-1 and TRBJ2-7; a possible D gene is TRBD1 (7 bases). Source: peripheral blood mononuclear cells (PBMCs), taken at new diagnosis, from a patient treated with antithyroid drugs. This CDR3 is CSVEFGGGGNYEQYF. CDR3 in DNA: TGCAGCGTTGAATTTGGCGGAGGGGGCAACTACGAGCAGTACTTC.